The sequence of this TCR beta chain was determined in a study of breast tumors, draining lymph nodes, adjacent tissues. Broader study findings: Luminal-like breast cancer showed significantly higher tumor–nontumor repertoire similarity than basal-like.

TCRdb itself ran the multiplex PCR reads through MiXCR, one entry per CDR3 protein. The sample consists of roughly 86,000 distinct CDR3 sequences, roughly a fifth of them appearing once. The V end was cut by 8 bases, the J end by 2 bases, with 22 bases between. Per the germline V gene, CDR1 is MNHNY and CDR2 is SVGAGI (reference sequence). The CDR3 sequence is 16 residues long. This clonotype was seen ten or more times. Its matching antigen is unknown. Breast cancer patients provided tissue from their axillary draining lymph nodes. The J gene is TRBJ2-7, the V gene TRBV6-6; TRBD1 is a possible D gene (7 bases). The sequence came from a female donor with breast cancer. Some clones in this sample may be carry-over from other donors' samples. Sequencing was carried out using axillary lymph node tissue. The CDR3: CASEQLGGDSTYEQYF. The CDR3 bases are TGTGCCAGCGAACAATTGGGCGGGGACAGTACCTACGAGCAGTACTTC.